The present T cell receptor beta chain was sequenced within a study of T cells in Graves' hyperthyroidism and ophthalmopathy. Study summary: Any treatment followed the collection of peripheral blood at initial diagnosis. Notes on the study in general: Blood samples included most of the expanded thyroid clonotypes exceeding 0.001. It was a median about seven months before onset that the model predicted ophthalmopathy.

TCR beta CDR3 region amplification was performed from RNA transcripts. Initially, a first-round RT-PCR of the TCR CDR3 employed the HTBI primer set. TCRdb re-called the multiplex PCR reads with MiXCR, one entry per CDR3 protein. The sample has about 380,000 distinct CDR3 sequences, around 20% seen once. On this clonotype itself: The target antigen is unknown.

With V trimmed by 3 bases and J by 0 bases, 4 bases remained unmatched. The CDR3 spans 16 residues. The germline V gene has CDR1 KGHSH and CDR2 LQKENI. The chain recombines TRBV18 with TRBJ2-3; the match to TRBD2 covers 9 bases. The clonotype was recovered from a man aged 18 to 30 with Graves' ophthalmopathy. The material sequenced was blood. This CDR3 reads CASSPAGGLSTDTQYF. The CDR3, as DNA: TGTGCCAGCTCACCGGCGGGGGGGCTTAGCACAGATACGCAGTATTTT.